This T cell receptor beta chain comes out of a study of OX40 agonist ivuxolimab in advanced cancers. As for the study in general: The study enrolled dose-escalation patients with hepatocellular carcinoma, melanoma, renal cell or head and neck cancer. Age averaged around 58 years (range about 20 to 80), and roughly 80% were male.

Study-wide results and caveats: At 0.1 to 3.0 mg/kg and by week 6, CD4+ and CD8+ T cells in the blood had expanded clonally. CD8+ T cells were the subset that, on average, had more expanded clones than CD4+.

TCRdb's table, derived via immunoSEQ multiplex PCR, lists solely in-frame clones and lacks some. The sample comprises more than 80,000 clones, 75% to 95% of which are singletons, and under 9.5% rests with the top ten. The CDR3 contains 15 residues. The ends lost 6 bases at V and 4 bases at J; junction bases unmatched: 8. In germline, CDR1 is ENHRY, CDR2 SYGVKD. For this clone: Its specificity is unknown.

Sample: CD4+ or CD8+ T cells sorted from blood, taken in a trial of the OX40 agonist ivuxolimab. The source is an adult with an advanced solid tumor such as melanoma, head and neck, liver or kidney cancer. The rearrangement uses TRBV10-3 and TRBJ1-5; 8 nucleotides align to TRBD1. This CDR3 reads CAISQSQGGNQPQHF. CDR3 sequence (DNA): TGTGCCATCAGCCAGTCACAGGGGGGGAATCAGCCCCAGCATTTT.